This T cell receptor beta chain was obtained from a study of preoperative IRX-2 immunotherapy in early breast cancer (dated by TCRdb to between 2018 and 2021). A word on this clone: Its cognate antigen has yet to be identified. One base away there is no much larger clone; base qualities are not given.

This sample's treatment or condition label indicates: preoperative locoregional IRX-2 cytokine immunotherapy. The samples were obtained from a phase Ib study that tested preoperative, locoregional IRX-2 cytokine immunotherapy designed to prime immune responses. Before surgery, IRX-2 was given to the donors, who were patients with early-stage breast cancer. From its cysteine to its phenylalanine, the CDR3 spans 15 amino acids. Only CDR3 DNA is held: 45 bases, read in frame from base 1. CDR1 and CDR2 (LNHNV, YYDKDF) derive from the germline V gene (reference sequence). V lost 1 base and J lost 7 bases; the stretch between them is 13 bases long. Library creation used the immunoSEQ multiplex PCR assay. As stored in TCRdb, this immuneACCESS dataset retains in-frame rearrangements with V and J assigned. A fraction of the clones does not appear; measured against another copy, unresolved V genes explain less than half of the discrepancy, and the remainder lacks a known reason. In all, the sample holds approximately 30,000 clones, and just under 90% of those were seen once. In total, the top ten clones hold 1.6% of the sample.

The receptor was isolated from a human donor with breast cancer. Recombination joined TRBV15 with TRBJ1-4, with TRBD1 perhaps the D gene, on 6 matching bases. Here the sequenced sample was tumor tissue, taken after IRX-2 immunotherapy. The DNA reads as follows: TGTGCCACCAGCAGAGTCAGGGGAACGGGTGAAAAACTGTTTTTT. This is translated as CATSRVRGTGEKLFF.